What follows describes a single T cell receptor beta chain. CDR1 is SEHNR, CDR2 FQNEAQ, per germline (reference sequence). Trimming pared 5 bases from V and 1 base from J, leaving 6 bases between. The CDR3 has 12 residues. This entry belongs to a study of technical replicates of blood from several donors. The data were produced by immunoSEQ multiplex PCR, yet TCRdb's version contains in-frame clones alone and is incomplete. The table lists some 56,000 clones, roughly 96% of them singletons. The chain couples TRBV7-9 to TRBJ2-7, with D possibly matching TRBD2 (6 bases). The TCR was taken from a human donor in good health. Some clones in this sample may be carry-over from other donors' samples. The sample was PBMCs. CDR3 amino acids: CASSRESYEQYF. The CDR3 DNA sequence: TGTGCCAGCAGCCGGGAGTCCTACGAGCAGTACTTC.